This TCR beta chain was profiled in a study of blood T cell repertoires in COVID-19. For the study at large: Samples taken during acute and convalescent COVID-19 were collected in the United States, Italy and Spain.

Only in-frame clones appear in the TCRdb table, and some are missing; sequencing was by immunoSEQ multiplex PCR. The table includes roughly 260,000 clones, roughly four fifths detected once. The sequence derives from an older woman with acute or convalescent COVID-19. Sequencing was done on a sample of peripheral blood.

CDR3 in amino acids: CASSLAGTGEGYTF. CDR3 bases: TGTGCCAGCAGCTTAGCCGGGACAGGGGAAGGCTACACCTTC. The chain uses TRBV7-2 and TRBJ1-2, with 10 bases matching TRBD1. Germline assignment: CDR1 SGHTA and CDR2 FQGNSA. V lost 0 bases and J lost 8; bases outside the gene matches: 3. The CDR3 sequence is 14 residues long.